The clone carrying this T cell receptor beta chain was recorded once. These data belong to a study of blood T cell repertoires in COVID-19. Study summary: The samples span acute and convalescent COVID-19 from the United States, Italy and Spain. Sample material is recorded as cDNA or gDNA derived from T cells, B-cell-depleted T cells, or PBMCs.

In the authors' methods: Nucleated cell number was recorded as an estimate derived from reference gene primer amplification. Using immunoSEQ multiplex PCR, the repertoire was profiled, and TCRdb retains in-frame clones only, with some absent. V and J calls and clone size are those listed in that table; D and trimming were worked out from the DNA. Of around 180,000 clones in the sample, 70% to 90% were seen once. Losses at the gene ends were 2 bases for V and 1 base for J; bases not matched to a gene: 6. The CDR3 runs to 16 residues. Per germline, CDR1 SGHNT and CDR2 YYREEE (reference sequence). Sequenced sample: peripheral blood. This rearrangement joins TRBV5-4 to TRBJ2-7; 10 bases line up with TRBD2. The receptor was isolated from a human donor with active or convalescent COVID-19. The donor label of this sample is uncertain. The CDR3 spells CASSLAGGPRSYEQYF. The CDR3 DNA follows: TGTGCCAGCAGCTTAGCGGGAGGGCCGCGGTCCTACGAGCAGTACTTC.